The 18 T cell receptor beta chains below all came from one sample that was sequenced in a study of blood T cell repertoires in COVID-19. The repertoire was sequenced with immunoSEQ multiplex PCR; TCRdb's copy has only in-frame clones and lacks some. The data show around 130,000 clones, roughly 88% seen once. Sequenced input: peripheral blood. Source of these receptors: a man aged 35 to 55 with acute or convalescent COVID-19.

The chain carries TRBV30 and TRBJ2-7; TRBD1 matches at 8 bases. Per germline, CDR1 GTSNPN and CDR2 SVGIG (reference sequence). V lost 4 bases to trimming and J lost 1 base; unmatched junction nucleotides: 9. The CDR3 totals 15 residues. CDR3 nucleotide sequence: TGTGCCTGGATCGCCAGGGGGCGCCTTTCCTACGAGCAGTACTTC. Translating it yields CAWIARGRLSYEQYF.

This clone has a handful of counts. In DNA form, the CDR3 reads TGTGCCAGTAGTATAGGTGGACAGGGAATGTACAGCTATGGCTACACCTTC. Encoded protein: CASSIGGQGMYSYGYTF. The chain recombines TRBV19 with TRBJ1-2, with 8 bases aligning to TRBD1. J gave up 4 bases and V 1 base, and 11 bases lay outside the gene matches. Germline CDR1 LNHDA, CDR2 SQIVND (reference sequence). This CDR3 is 17 amino acids long.

The sample holds one count of this clone. The chain joins TRBV6-2 or TRBV6-3 to TRBJ1-3; 12 bases agree with TRBD1. Trimming cost V 6 bases and J 4 bases; bases outside gene matches: 16. Germline V gene data show CDR1 as MNHEY and CDR2 as SVGEGT. The CDR3 runs 19 residues. The CDR3 loop reads CASSRGGTGGAILGNTIYF. Here the CDR3 DNA reads TGTGCCAGCAGCAGAGGCGGGACAGGGGGCGCGATTTTAGGAAACACCATATATTTT.

V gene TRBV21-1 combines with J gene TRBJ1-2; the table's D call, TRBD1, was not checked against the DNA. TRBV21-1 is labeled a pseudogene. The CDR3 contains 14 residues. CDR3 in DNA: TGTGCCAGCAGCCAAGGGCAGGCCTCCTATGGCTACACCTTC. Protein product: CASSQGQASYGYTF.

This clone has a single count. The J gene is TRBJ2-7, the V gene TRBV27; D possibly corresponds to TRBD2 (6 bases). The CDR3 spans 16 residues. V lost 0 bases to trimming and J lost 3 bases, with 15 bases between them. Germline V gene sequence: CDR1 MNHEY, CDR2 SMNVEV (reference sequence). The CDR3 nucleotides are TGTGCCAGCAGTTTATCAAGGGGACTGGCAAACTACGAGCAGTACTTC. It translates to CASSLSRGLANYEQYF.

The V call is TRBV5-5, the J call TRBJ1-2, with a weak D call TRBD1 (5 bases). Germline-derived CDR1 and CDR2 are SGHKS and YYEKEE (reference sequence). The CDR3 has 14 amino acids. V shed 0 bases and J shed 7 bases, with 13 bases lying between them. CDR3 residues: CASSLDGRASGYTF. The CDR3 nucleotides read TGTGCCAGCAGCTTGGACGGCAGGGCAAGTGGCTACACCTTC.

CDR3 sequence (DNA): TGTGCTAGTGGTTTGGAGGACAGGGGTTCCTATAATTCACCCCTCCACTTT. This gives the protein CASGLEDRGSYNSPLHF. The V gene is TRBV12-5, the J gene TRBJ1-6; 9 nucleotides align to TRBD1. The germline V gene has CDR1 LGHNT and CDR2 FRNRAP. The trim removed 1 base at V and 1 base at J, leaving 2 bases unmatched. The CDR3 is made up of 17 amino acids.

The table lists this clone with a few counts. The gene calls are TRBV24-1 and TRBJ2-7; the D is unclear. The V gene's germline CDR1 is KGHDR and CDR2 SFDVKD. This CDR3 region has 14 residues. Trimming removed 2 bases at V and 2 bases at J, with 9 bases between. For the CDR3, the DNA is TGTGCCACCAGTGATTACTCAAAAACCTACGAGCAGTACTTC. It is translated as CATSDYSKTYEQYF.

The J gene is TRBJ2-1, the V gene TRBV27; D is unresolved. The CDR3 has 12 amino acids. Germline V gives CDR1 MNHEY, CDR2 SMNVEV (reference sequence). Trimming shortened V by 8 bases and J by 5 bases, and 10 bases separated the two germline ends. The CDR3 loop reads CASSQINNEQFF. The CDR3, as DNA: TGTGCCAGCTCTCAGATAAACAATGAGCAGTTCTTC.

The count of this clone is one. V usage is TRBV9 and J usage is TRBJ1-4; maybe TRBD1 (5 bases). CDR3 length equals 16 residues. V lost 4 bases and J lost 6, with 19 bases in between. Germline V lookup: CDR1 SGDLS, CDR2 YYNGEE. The CDR3 nucleotides read TGTGCCAGCAGCTCCGCGGTCGGGGGAAGGGATGAAAAACTGTTTTTT. Translation: CASSSAVGGRDEKLFF.

This clone has a count of ten or more. The V gene is TRBV9, the J gene TRBJ2-7, with D hard to call. Trimming shortened V by 4 bases and J by 0 bases, and 14 bases separated the two germline ends. Germline lookup yields CDR1 SGDLS and CDR2 YYNGEE. The CDR3 length is 15 residues. The CDR3 sequence: CASSPRSDLSYEQYF. For the CDR3, the DNA is TGTGCCAGCAGCCCCCGAAGCGACCTCTCCTACGAGCAGTACTTC.

V usage is TRBV4-2 and J usage is TRBJ1-2, with 7 bases aligning to TRBD1. The CDR3 is 16 residues long. Trimming cost V 0 bases and J 4 bases; bases outside gene matches: 8. Germline V lookup: CDR1 LGHNA, CDR2 YNFKEQ. The CDR3 nucleotides read TGTGCCAGCAGCCAAGATAGTGGACAGGTGGTCTATGGCTACACCTTC. It is translated as CASSQDSGQVVYGYTF.

V usage is TRBV4-2 and J usage is TRBJ2-1, with 9 bases that match TRBD2. CDR1 and CDR2 from the germline V gene are LGHNA and YNFKEQ. After removal of 0 bases from V and 7 bases from J, the junction contained 10 bases not matched to a gene. The CDR3 loop spans 17 amino acids. CDR3 region: CASSQDPSGGLLNEQFF. CDR3 DNA sequence: TGTGCCAGCAGCCAAGACCCCAGCGGGGGGCTACTTAATGAGCAGTTCTTC.

The rearrangement links TRBV6-5 to TRBJ2-7, with 11 bases identical to TRBD1. The CDR3 consists of 13 residues. J gave up 2 bases and V 10 bases, and 4 bases lay outside the gene matches. Germline V lookup: CDR1 MNHEY, CDR2 SVGAGI. This chain's CDR3 is CAIRDRGTYEQYF. The CDR3 nucleotides read TGTGCCATCCGGGACAGGGGGACCTACGAGCAGTACTTC.

This clone was detected only once. V usage is TRBV5-6 and J usage is TRBJ2-7; 8 bases fit TRBD2. The ends lost 4 bases at V and 3 bases at J; junction bases unmatched: 15. This CDR3 comprises 17 residues. Germline V gene data show CDR1 as SGHDT and CDR2 as YYEEEE. CDR3 region: CASSPAGTSGAGYEQYF. CDR3 nucleotides: TGTGCCAGCAGCCCCGCCGGCACTAGCGGAGCTGGCTACGAGCAGTACTTC.

The chain couples TRBV2 to TRBJ2-7, with 11 bases lining up with TRBD2. With V trimmed by 6 bases and J by 4 bases, 5 bases remained unmatched. The CDR3 sequence is 14 residues long. CDR1 SNHLY and CDR2 FYNNEI come from the germline V gene. The CDR3 is CASRQRTSGYEQYF. CDR3 DNA sequence: TGTGCCAGCAGACAGAGGACTAGCGGGTACGAGCAGTACTTC. Combining the CDR3 with reference TRBV2 and TRBJ2-7 gives the whole variable domain EPEVTQTPSHQVTQMGQEVILRCVPISNHLYFYWYRQILGQKVEFLVSFYNNEISEKSEIFDDQFSVERPDGSNFTLKIRSTKLEDSAMYFCASRQRTSGYEQYFGPGTRLTVT.

This clone was recorded once. The chain recombines TRBV3-1 (or the pseudogene TRBV3-2) with TRBJ2-5; perhaps TRBD2 as D (6 bases). Trimming cost V 0 bases and J 5 bases, with 16 bases left between them. The CDR3 has 16 amino acids. Per the germline V gene, CDR1 is LGHDT and CDR2 is YNNKEL (reference sequence). CDR3 coding DNA: TGTGCCAGCAGCCAAGAGTTGACTAGTTCTTGGGAGACCCAGTACTTC. It is translated as CASSQELTSSWETQYF.

This clone was recorded once. This sequence joins TRBV27 and TRBJ1-3, with 9 nucleotides matching TRBD1. CDR1 is MNHEY, CDR2 SMNVEV, per germline (reference sequence). After removal of 3 bases from V and 0 bases from J, the junction contained 3 bases not matched to a gene. The CDR3 totals 16 residues. CDR3 coding DNA: TGTGCCAGCAGTTTTCGGGACAGGGTCTCTGGAAACACCATATATTTT. It codes for CASSFRDRVSGNTIYF.